Listed below are T cell receptor beta chains from one sample, sequenced in a study of blood T cell repertoires in COVID-19. Some clones are missing from TCRdb's copy, which holds only in-frame ones; the method was immunoSEQ multiplex PCR. The data hold under 250,000 clones, with over 70% observed a single time. Input material: peripheral blood. These receptors all stem from a man aged 40-49 years with acute or convalescent COVID-19. Each CDR3 is given with its conserved first and last residue. The D gene is left open where the match is weak.

>TRBJ1-1|TRBV2|TRBD1
CAQDRAEYTEAFF
>TRBJ1-4|TRBV4-1|NA
CASSQDSPAGGEKLFF
>TRBJ2-7|TRBV5-1|NA
CASSQGDGSSYEQYF
>TRBJ2-7|TRBV10-3|TRBD1
CAIRGDRGSYEQYF
>TRBJ1-1|TRBV7-9|NA
CASSLAANTEAFF
>TRBJ2-5|TRBV19|NA
CASSALTGGGETQYF
>TRBJ1-2|TRBV5-8|NA
CASSFLGRFGYTF
>TRBJ1-6|TRBV28|TRBD1
CASSSPGTGDSPLHF
>TRBJ1-1|TRBV5-1|TRBD1
CASSLIGQGNTEAFF
>TRBJ2-7|TRBV7-6|TRBD2
CASSRFGLAGTHEQYF
>TRBJ1-1|TRBV5-1|NA
CASSPRVGNTEAFF
>TRBJ1-1|TRBV2|NA
CASSELTTGEDEAFF
>TRBJ2-3|TRBV9|NA
CASSVKGDTDTQYF
>TRBJ1-4|TRBV30|TRBD1
CAGTGGEKLFF
>TRBJ2-2|TRBV29-1|TRBD2
CSVEGLAGDDTGELFF
>TRBJ1-3|TRBV7-9|TRBD1
CASTGQGLNFVTGNTIYF